This TCR beta chain emerged from a study of preoperative IRX-2 immunotherapy in early breast cancer. Measured with immunoSEQ multiplex PCR; TCRdb has only the in-frame clones, and not every one. The sample carries around 25,000 clones, about three quarters recorded once. The sample's treatment: preoperative locoregional IRX-2 cytokine immunotherapy. Preoperative locoregional IRX-2 cytokine immunotherapy was tested in the phase Ib source study. This clone was observed once. The CDR3 contains 15 residues. Germline V lookup: CDR1 MNHGY, CDR2 SAAAGT. The V segment lost 7 bases and the J segment 3 bases; nucleotides outside the gene matches: 11.

This clonotype originated in a human donor with breast cancer. The specimen comprised lymph node tissue, sampled after IRX-2 immunotherapy. The J gene is TRBJ1-1, the V gene TRBV6-8; 7 bases line up with TRBD1. CDR3 sequence (DNA): TGTGCCAGCACCACGGGGAGGGGGCCGGACACTGAAGCTTTCTTT. It encodes CASTTGRGPDTEAFF.